This is a list of T cell receptor beta chains from one sample in a study of cytomegalovirus exposure and HLA in healthy donors. The method was immunoSEQ multiplex PCR; TCRdb's version includes in-frame clones alone and lacks a portion of them. The sample has roughly 180,000 clones, approximately 84% seen once. The sequenced sample was PBMCs. The receptors here all came from a female donor in good health and CMV-seronegative. The CDR3 runs from the conserved cysteine through the conserved F or W. The D gene is left open where the match is weak. Clone size is stated in some rows and not others, as once, few, many or a class when expanded.

v_call	d_call	j_call	clone_size	cdr3_nt	cdr3_aa
TRBV9	NA	TRBJ1-2	NA	TGTGCCAGCAGCGTGGACAGTACACCGTTCTATGGCTACACCTTC	CASSVDSTPFYGYTF
TRBV5-1	NA	TRBJ2-3	NA	TGCGCCACGGGAGACGCCGGAAGGACAGATACGCAGTATTTT	CATGDAGRTDTQYF
TRBV4-3	NA	TRBJ2-3	once	TGCGCCAGCAGCCCCCGGTCAGGGGCGGGCCCCACAGATACGCAGTATTTT	CASSPRSGAGPTDTQYF
TRBV19	TRBD2	TRBJ2-7	few	TGTGCCAGTAGTCCCCGGGGATCGGGAGGGGAATACGAGCAGTACTTC	CASSPRGSGGEYEQYF
TRBV16	TRBD2	TRBJ2-7	few	TGTGCCAGCAGCACATTTCCGGGACTAGCGGGGGACTACTCCTACGAGCAGTACTTC	CASSTFPGLAGDYSYEQYF
TRBV6-1	TRBD1	TRBJ2-1	NA	TGTGCCAGCAGTGGCCAGACAGGGGGCCTACAGAATGAGCAGTTCTTC	CASSGQTGGLQNEQFF
TRBV19	TRBD1	TRBJ2-3	NA	TGTGCCAGTAGGGGGACAGGGTTCACAGATACGCAGTATTTT	CASRGTGFTDTQYF
TRBV5-1	NA	TRBJ2-5	NA	TGCGCCAGCAGCTTGGACAGCGGAGGGGAGACCCAGTACTTC	CASSLDSGGETQYF
TRBV4-2	NA	TRBJ2-1	NA	TGTGCCAGCAGCCAAATCAGACAGGTCAGGTCCAATGAGCAGTTCTTC	CASSQIRQVRSNEQFF
TRBV28	NA	TRBJ2-6	NA	TGTGCCAGCAGCCGCCCGGGAAACTCTGGGGCCAACGTCCTGACTTTC	CASSRPGNSGANVLTF
TRBV5-6	NA	TRBJ2-2	NA	TGTGCCAGCAGCTTGGGAGTCGTCAGGACCGGGGAGCTGTTTTTT	CASSLGVVRTGELFF
TRBV11-2	NA	TRBJ1-6	NA	TGTGCCAGCAGCTCGAGGGGGGGGTCAAACTTTTTAGGTAATTCACCCCTCCACTTT	CASSSRGGSNFLGNSPLHF
TRBV6-6	TRBD2	TRBJ2-1	NA	TGTGCCAGCAGGACTAGCGGGCCCCACAATGAGCAGTTCTTC	CASRTSGPHNEQFF
TRBV5-8	TRBD1	TRBJ1-3	NA	TGTGCCAGCCAACCGGGACAGTCTACCGGAAACACCATATATTTT	CASQPGQSTGNTIYF
TRBV25-1	NA	TRBJ2-5	NA	TGTGCCAGCAGTGCCCCAAGAGTTGCCCAGTACTTC	CASSAPRVAQYF
TRBV11-2	TRBD2	TRBJ2-3	NA	TGTGCCAGCAGCTGGACACTAGCGCTCTCGACCGGCGATACGCAGTATTTT	CASSWTLALSTGDTQYF
TRBV9	NA	TRBJ1-5	once	TGTGCCAGCAGCGCCGGTAGCGGGGACGGCAATCAGCCCCAGCATTTT	CASSAGSGDGNQPQHF
TRBV5-6	NA	TRBJ2-7	NA	TGTGCCAGCAGCTTTTTACGTATGGGACAACGGACCGAGCAGTACTTC	CASSFLRMGQRTEQYF
TRBV9	TRBD1	TRBJ1-1	NA	TGTGCCAGCAGCGTCCTCACAGGGGGGACGGCTGAAGCTTTCTTT	CASSVLTGGTAEAFF
TRBV28	NA	TRBJ1-5	NA	TGTGCCAGCAGTTTACGACAGTATAGCAATCAGCCCCAGCATTTT	CASSLRQYSNQPQHF
TRBV7-9	TRBD1	TRBJ1-5	few	TGTGCCAGCAGCCGGAGTTCGGGACAGATTATAAATCAGCCCCAGCATTTT	CASSRSSGQIINQPQHF
TRBV10-3	TRBD2	TRBJ2-1	few	TGTGCCACCGAGGGGGCTAGCGGGGTGTATGAGCAGTTCTTC	CATEGASGVYEQFF
TRBV7-2	NA	TRBJ2-1	NA	TGTGCCAGCCGCCGGGAGAGCAATGAGCAGTTCTTC	CASRRESNEQFF
TRBV2	TRBD2	TRBJ2-1	NA	TGTGCCAGCAACCGGCGGGGGGGCAATGAGCAGTTCTTC	CASNRRGGNEQFF
TRBV30	NA	TRBJ1-5	few	TGTGCCTGGAGTGTGGTTTCAGGGAATCAGCCCCAGCATTTT	CAWSVVSGNQPQHF
TRBV7-3	TRBD2	TRBJ2-1	NA	TGTGCCAGCGGCACGGGGGGACTAGCGGTCTACGGGTACAATGAGCAGTTCTTC	CASGTGGLAVYGYNEQFF
TRBV29-1	NA	TRBJ1-1	NA	TGCAGCGTTGAACCTGCGGTGGGCACTGAAGCTTTCTTT	CSVEPAVGTEAFF
TRBV7-2	NA	TRBJ2-3	NA	TGTGCCAGCAGCTTAGGTTCGTTACAGTCGGCGGATACGCAGTATTTT	CASSLGSLQSADTQYF
TRBV9	TRBD1	TRBJ2-7	NA	TGTGCCAGCAGCGTAGGTGGACAGGGGGCTTGGGAGCAGTACTTC	CASSVGGQGAWEQYF
TRBV5-4	NA	TRBJ1-2	NA	TGTGCCAGCAGCTTGAAAAGAGAGACAGCGATATATGGCTACACCTTC	CASSLKRETAIYGYTF
TRBV11-2	TRBD2	TRBJ2-7	NA	TGTGCCAGCAGCCGATCAATCGCGGGAGCAAACTCCTACGAGCAGTACTTC	CASSRSIAGANSYEQYF
TRBV7-9	NA	TRBJ1-2	NA	TGTGCCAGCAGCTTAGGACAGCTCAACTATGGCTACACCTTC	CASSLGQLNYGYTF
TRBV5-1	TRBD2	TRBJ2-3	few	TGCGCCAGCAGCTTGGGGCTAGCGGGGAGATACACAGATACGCAGTATTTT	CASSLGLAGRYTDTQYF
TRBV2	TRBD1	TRBJ2-7	NA	TGTGCCAGCAGTATCGGACAGGGGGCCAGTTTC	CASSIGQGASF
TRBV6-5	NA	TRBJ1-4	NA	TGTGCCACAGGCGGGCAGTTTAATGAAAAACTGTTTTTT	CATGGQFNEKLFF
TRBV18	TRBD1	TRBJ2-1	NA	TGTGCCAGCTCTCCTTTTACGGACAGGGTGGTAACGTTCTTC	CASSPFTDRVVTFF
TRBV29-1	NA	TRBJ1-1	NA	TGCAGCGTTGGGGCAGGAATGAACACTGAAGCTTTCTTT	CSVGAGMNTEAFF
TRBV7-3	TRBD1	TRBJ2-1	NA	TGTGCCAGCAGCTTAGCAGGGGGCTACAATGAGCAGTTCTTC	CASSLAGGYNEQFF
TRBV2	NA	TRBJ2-6	NA	TGTGCCAGCAGACAGGATAGCTCTGGGGCCAACGTCCTGACTTTC	CASRQDSSGANVLTF
TRBV7-2	TRBD2	TRBJ2-6	few	TGTGCCAGCAGCTTCCGTTCTAGCGGGAGCACCCCTGGGGCCAACGTCCTGACTTTC	CASSFRSSGSTPGANVLTF
TRBV6-1	TRBD2	TRBJ2-7	few	TGTGCCAGCAGTGAAGCGACGGGGGGCTACGAGCAGTACTTC	CASSEATGGYEQYF
TRBV5-1	NA	TRBJ2-5	NA	TGCGCCAGCAGACGTAGTACAGGCCCCCAAGAGACCCAGTACTTC	CASRRSTGPQETQYF
TRBV2	NA	TRBJ2-1	NA	TGTGCCAGCAGTGAAATGGGGGGAGCCTACAATGAGCAGTTCTTC	CASSEMGGAYNEQFF
TRBV7-9	TRBD2	TRBJ2-3	NA	TGTGCCGTGGGGGGGTACACAGATACGCAGTATTTT	CAVGGYTDTQYF
TRBV4-1	NA	TRBJ2-4	once	TGCGCCAGCAGCCAAGGTGGGGCCCGTGGGAGGCGGGGAAACATTCAGTACTTC	CASSQGGARGRRGNIQYF
TRBV5-6	NA	TRBJ2-1	NA	TGTGCCAGCAGCTTAGACGGGTATAACTACAATGAGCAGTTCTTC	CASSLDGYNYNEQFF
TRBV2	NA	TRBJ2-7	NA	TGTGCCCTTAGGTACGGGGACATTCCCTACGAGCAGTACTTC	CALRYGDIPYEQYF
TRBV5-5	TRBD1	TRBJ2-5	NA	TGTGCCAGCAGCACTACAGGGGGAGAGACCCAGTACTTC	CASSTTGGETQYF
TRBV6-4	TRBD2	TRBJ2-3	NA	TGTGCCAGCAGTGGGCTAGCGGGGGCCGTCGATACGCAGTATTTT	CASSGLAGAVDTQYF
TRBV5-1	NA	TRBJ1-1	NA	TGCGCCAGCAGCGCCCTCGGTACTGAAGCTTTCTTT	CASSALGTEAFF
TRBV16	TRBD1	TRBJ2-7	NA	TGTGCCAGCGTCTCCTCTCGGGACAGCTACACCCCCTACGAGCAGTACTTC	CASVSSRDSYTPYEQYF
TRBV5-8	NA	TRBJ2-3	NA	TGTGCCACCACACTAGACAGCACAGATACGCAGTATTTT	CATTLDSTDTQYF
TRBV18	NA	TRBJ2-2	NA	TGTGCCAGCTCACCATATCGAGACAGAAACACCGGGGAGCTGTTTTTT	CASSPYRDRNTGELFF